Included here is one TCR beta chain sequence, with context. These data originate in a study of T cell responses to AZD1222 COVID-19 vaccine. The J segment lost 7 bases and the V segment lost 5 bases, leaving 11 bases of the junction unmatched. CDR1 is MDHEN, CDR2 SYDVKM, per germline. CDR3 length: 16 amino acids. Repertoires were generated with immunoSEQ multiplex PCR, while TCRdb's copy carries only in-frame clones and drops some. The profile shows some 130,000 clones, around nine tenths of them singletons. Sample: peripheral blood, taken on day 0 of AZD1222 vaccination. The chain is built from TRBV28 and TRBJ1-5, with 10 nucleotides matching TRBD1. The TCR comes from an adult in good health. In DNA form, the CDR3 reads TGTGCCAGCAGTCTTTCCCCCCGACAGGGGGCCCAGCCCCAGCATTTT. The encoded protein is CASSLSPRQGAQPQHF.